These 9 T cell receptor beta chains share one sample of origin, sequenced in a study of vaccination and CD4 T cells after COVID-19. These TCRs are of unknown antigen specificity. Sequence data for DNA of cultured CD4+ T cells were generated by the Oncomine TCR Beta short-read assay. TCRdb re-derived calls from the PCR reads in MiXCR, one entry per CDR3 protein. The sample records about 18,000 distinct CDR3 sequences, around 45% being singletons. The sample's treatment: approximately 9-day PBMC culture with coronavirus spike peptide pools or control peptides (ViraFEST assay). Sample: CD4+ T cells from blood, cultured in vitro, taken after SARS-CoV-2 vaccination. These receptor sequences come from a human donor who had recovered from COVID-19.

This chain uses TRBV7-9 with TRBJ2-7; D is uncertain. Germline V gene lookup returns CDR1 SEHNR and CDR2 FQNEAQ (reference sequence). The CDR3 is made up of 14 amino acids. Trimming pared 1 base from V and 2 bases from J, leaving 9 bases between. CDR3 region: CASSLEVSPYEQYF. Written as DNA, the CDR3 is TGTGCCAGCAGCTTAGAGGTCAGTCCCTACGAGCAGTACTTC.

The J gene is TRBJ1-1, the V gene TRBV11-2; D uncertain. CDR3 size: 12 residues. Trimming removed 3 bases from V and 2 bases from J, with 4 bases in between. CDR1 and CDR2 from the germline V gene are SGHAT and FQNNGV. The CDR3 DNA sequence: TGTGCCAGCAGCTTTGGTAACACTGAAGCTTTCTTT. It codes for CASSFGNTEAFF.

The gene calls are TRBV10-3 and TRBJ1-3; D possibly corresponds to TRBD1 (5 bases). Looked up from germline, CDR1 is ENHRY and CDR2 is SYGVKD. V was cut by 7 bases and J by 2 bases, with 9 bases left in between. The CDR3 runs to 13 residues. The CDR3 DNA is TGTGCCATCACCGGGACTGCTGGAAACACCATATATTTT. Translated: CAITGTAGNTIYF.

The CDR3 DNA reads TGTGCCAGCAGCGGGGGGGGGAATGAGCAGTTCTTC. Its protein product is CASSGGGNEQFF. The chain recombines TRBV6-1 with TRBJ2-1; TRBD2 matches 8 bases. The germline V gene encodes CDR1 MNHNS and CDR2 SASEGT. The CDR3 consists of 12 residues. V was clipped by 6 bases and J by 7 bases; unmatched bases: 2.

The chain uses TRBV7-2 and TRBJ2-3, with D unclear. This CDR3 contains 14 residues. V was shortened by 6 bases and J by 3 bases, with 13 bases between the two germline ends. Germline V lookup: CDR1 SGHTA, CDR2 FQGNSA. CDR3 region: CASSLFSGTDTQYF. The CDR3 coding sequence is TGTGCCAGCAGTTTATTTTCCGGGACAGATACGCAGTATTTT.

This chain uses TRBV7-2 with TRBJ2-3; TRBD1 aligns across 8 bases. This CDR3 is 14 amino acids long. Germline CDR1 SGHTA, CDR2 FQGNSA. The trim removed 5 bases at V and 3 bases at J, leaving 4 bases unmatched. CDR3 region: CASSPGGGTDTQYF. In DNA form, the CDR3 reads TGTGCCAGCAGCCCAGGGGGCGGGACAGATACGCAGTATTTT. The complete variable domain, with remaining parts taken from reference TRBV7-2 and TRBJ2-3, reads GAGVSQSPSNKVTEKGKDVELRCDPISGHTALYWYRQSLGQGLEFLIYFQGNSAPDKSGLPSDRFSAERTGGSVSTLTIQRTQQEDSAVYLCASSPGGGTDTQYFGPGTRLTVL.

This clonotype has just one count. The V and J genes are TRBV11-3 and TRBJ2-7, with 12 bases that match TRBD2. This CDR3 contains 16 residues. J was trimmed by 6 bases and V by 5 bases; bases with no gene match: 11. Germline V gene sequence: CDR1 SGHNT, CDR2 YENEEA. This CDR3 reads CASSRTSGLAGREQYF. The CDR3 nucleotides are TGTGCCAGCAGCCGAACTAGTGGACTAGCGGGGCGCGAGCAGTACTTC.

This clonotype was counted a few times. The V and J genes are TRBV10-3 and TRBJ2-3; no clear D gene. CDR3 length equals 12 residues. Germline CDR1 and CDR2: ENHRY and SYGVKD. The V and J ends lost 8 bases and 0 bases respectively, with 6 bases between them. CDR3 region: CAIGHSTDTQYF. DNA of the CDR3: TGTGCCATCGGTCATAGCACAGATACGCAGTATTTT.

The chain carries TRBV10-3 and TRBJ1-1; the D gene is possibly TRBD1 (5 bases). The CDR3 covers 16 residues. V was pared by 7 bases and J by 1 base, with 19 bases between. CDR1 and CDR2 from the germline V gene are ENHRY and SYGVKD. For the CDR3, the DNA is TGTGCCATCAAGGGCGGGATCAACGGGGGGAACACTGAAGCTTTCTTT. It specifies CAIKGGINGGNTEAFF.